Below are 6 T cell receptor beta chains sequenced from a single sample in a study of OX40 agonist ivuxolimab in advanced cancers. Profiled with immunoSEQ multiplex PCR; TCRdb holds only in-frame clones, not every one. The sample comprises 30,000 to 35,000 clones, around 83% of which are singletons, and about 1.7% rests with the top ten. The sequencing here drew on CD4+ or CD8+ T cells sorted from blood, taken in a trial of the OX40 agonist ivuxolimab. Receptor source: an adult with an advanced solid tumor such as melanoma, head and neck, liver or kidney cancer.

This clone was detected once. This CDR3 reads CASSFQSATEAFF. As DNA, the CDR3 is TGTGCCAGCAGCTTCCAGTCGGCCACTGAAGCTTTCTTT. The chain joins TRBV7-2 to TRBJ1-1; D is unclear. V lost 3 bases to trimming and J lost 4 bases, with 9 bases between them. The CDR3 contains 13 residues. Per the germline V gene, CDR1 is SGHTA and CDR2 is FQGNSA. Full variable domain (remainder filled in from reference TRBV7-2 and TRBJ1-1): GAGVSQSPSNKVTEKGKDVELRCDPISGHTALYWYRQSLGQGLEFLIYFQGNSAPDKSGLPSDRFSAERTGGSVSTLTIQRTQQEDSAVYLCASSFQSATEAFFGQGTRLTVV.

The rearrangement links TRBV6-4 to TRBJ1-2; unclear D gene. V lost 10 bases, J lost 0 bases, and 18 bases lay in between. The CDR3 loop spans 15 amino acids. CDR1 and CDR2 (germline): MRHNA, SNTAGT. In DNA, the CDR3 is TGTGCCACCCTACGAAGGGAGATCTCTAACTATGGCTACACCTTC. It translates to CATLRREISNYGYTF.

The rearrangement links TRBV27 to TRBJ2-3, with D perhaps matching TRBD1 or TRBD2 (5 bases each). The germline CDR1 and CDR2 sequences are MNHEY and SMNVEV (reference sequence). The V gene lost 7 bases and the J gene lost 2 bases, with 13 bases spanning the gap. The CDR3 is 14 residues long. The CDR3 nucleotides are TGTGCCAGCAAACGGGACGGCCCCACAGATACGCAGTATTTT. Translation gives CASKRDGPTDTQYF.

The CDR3 here is CATSNRGAFYEQYF. DNA of the CDR3: TGTGCCACCAGCAACCGGGGGGCCTTCTACGAGCAGTACTTC. The chain couples TRBV15 to TRBJ2-7; D is perhaps TRBD2 (7 bases). Germline lookup yields CDR1 LNHNV and CDR2 YYDKDF (reference sequence). This CDR3 has 14 residues. V was trimmed by 4 bases and J by 3 bases, leaving 13 bases between them. The full variable domain, in which reference TRBV15 and TRBJ2-7 provide the parts outside the CDR3, is DAMVIQNPRYQVTQFGKPVTLSCSQTLNHNVMYWYQQKSSQAPKLLFHYYDKDFNNEADTPDNFQSRRPNTSFCFLDIRSPGLGDTAMYLCATSNRGAFYEQYFGPGTRLTVT.

The chain carries TRBV28 and TRBJ2-1; D remains ambiguous. Trimming cost V 3 bases and J 0 bases, with 6 bases left between them. Germline CDR1 is MDHEN and CDR2 is SYDVKM. The CDR3 loop spans 14 amino acids. This CDR3 is CASSLGSSYNEQFF. In DNA form, the CDR3 reads TGTGCCAGCAGTTTGGGTAGCTCCTACAATGAGCAGTTCTTC.

The chain joins TRBV5-4 to TRBJ1-4; 11 bases line up with TRBD1. With 3 bases clipped from V and 8 bases from J, the junction kept 6 bases outside the gene matches. Germline-derived CDR1 and CDR2 are SGHNT and YYREEE (reference sequence). This CDR3 spans 15 amino acids. CDR3 region: CASSSPGQGEEKLFF. CDR3 nucleotides: TGTGCCAGCAGCTCCCCGGGACAGGGGGAAGAAAAACTGTTTTTT.